A selection of T cell receptor beta chains follows, all from one sample in a study of early T cells in non-severe SARS-CoV-2 infection. TCRdb reprocessed the 5' RACE reads with MiXCR, giving one entry per CDR3 protein. Of fewer than 65,000 distinct CDR3 sequences in the sample, roughly 9.3% were seen once. The sample comprised whole blood. The origin of the receptors is an adult who was a healthcare worker with PCR-confirmed SARS-CoV-2 infection or an uninfected control (not recorded which). The CDR3 runs from the conserved cysteine through the conserved F or W. A D gene is named only where the DNA matches it firmly. Where a row states a size, it is once, few, many or the class of an expanded clone; other rows omit it.

j_gene: TRBJ1-6; v_gene: TRBV9; abundance: many; d_gene: NA; CDR3aa: CASSADRANNSPLHF; CDR3nt: TGTGCCAGCAGCGCGGACAGAGCAAATAATTCACCCCTCCACTTT
j_gene: TRBJ2-7; v_gene: TRBV6-2/TRBV6-3; abundance: many; d_gene: TRBD1; CDR3aa: CASSYAGTGVDEQYF; CDR3nt: TGTGCCAGCAGTTATGCCGGGACAGGGGTCGACGAGCAGTACTTC
j_gene: TRBJ2-5; v_gene: TRBV4-1; abundance: many; d_gene: NA; CDR3aa: CASSQWQGYGVTQYF; CDR3nt: TGCGCCAGCAGCCAATGGCAGGGGTACGGTGTGACCCAGTACTTC
j_gene: TRBJ2-3; v_gene: TRBV29-1; abundance: NA; d_gene: NA; CDR3aa: CSELSDTQYF; CDR3nt: TGCAGCGAACTATCAGATACGCAGTATTTT
j_gene: TRBJ2-3; v_gene: TRBV29-1; abundance: many; d_gene: NA; CDR3aa: CSVDWTDTQYF; CDR3nt: TGCAGCGTTGATTGGACAGATACGCAGTATTTT
j_gene: TRBJ2-1; v_gene: TRBV10-2; abundance: many; d_gene: TRBD1; CDR3aa: CASSVTGVYNEQFF; CDR3nt: TGCGCCAGCAGTGTGACAGGGGTTTACAATGAGCAGTTCTTC
j_gene: TRBJ2-5; v_gene: TRBV4-2; abundance: NA; d_gene: NA; CDR3aa: CASSQATGPVGETQYF; CDR3nt: TGTGCCAGCAGCCAAGCGACGGGACCAGTAGGGGAGACCCAGTACTTC
j_gene: TRBJ2-2; v_gene: TRBV4-1; abundance: many; d_gene: NA; CDR3aa: CASSQETGVTGELFF; CDR3nt: TGCGCCAGCAGCCAGGAGACAGGTGTCACCGGGGAGCTGTTTTTT
j_gene: TRBJ2-2; v_gene: TRBV24-1; abundance: few; d_gene: NA; CDR3aa: CATSPQGTGELFF; CDR3nt: TGTGCCACCAGTCCCCAGGGGACCGGGGAGCTGTTTTTT
j_gene: TRBJ1-3; v_gene: TRBV4-1; abundance: few; d_gene: TRBD1; CDR3aa: CASSQTSGGSGNTIYF; CDR3nt: TGCGCCAGCAGCCAAACATCAGGGGGCTCTGGAAACACCATATATTTT
j_gene: TRBJ1-1; v_gene: TRBV28; abundance: few; d_gene: NA; CDR3aa: CASSSLRNVNTEAFF; CDR3nt: TGTGCCAGCAGTTCCCTAAGGAATGTGAACACTGAAGCTTTCTTT
j_gene: TRBJ2-7; v_gene: TRBV7-2; abundance: few; d_gene: TRBD1; CDR3aa: CASSSQTGGQQYF; CDR3nt: TGTGCCAGCAGCTCTCAGACAGGGGGCCAGCAGTACTTC
j_gene: TRBJ1-5; v_gene: TRBV4-3; abundance: many; d_gene: NA; CDR3aa: CASSQYSNQPQHF; CDR3nt: TGCGCCAGCAGCCAATATAGCAATCAGCCCCAGCATTTT
j_gene: TRBJ2-7; v_gene: TRBV6-1; abundance: many; d_gene: TRBD2; CDR3aa: CASRQLAGGSYEQYF; CDR3nt: TGTGCCAGCAGACAACTAGCGGGTGGCTCCTACGAGCAGTACTTC
j_gene: TRBJ2-2; v_gene: TRBV3-1; abundance: many; d_gene: NA; CDR3aa: CASSQDVRAGELFF; CDR3nt: TGTGCCAGCAGCCAAGACGTCAGGGCCGGGGAGCTGTTTTTT
j_gene: TRBJ2-5; v_gene: TRBV9; abundance: many; d_gene: TRBD2; CDR3aa: CASSVGASGRAGETQYF; CDR3nt: TGTGCCAGCAGCGTAGGGGCTAGCGGGAGGGCCGGGGAGACCCAGTACTTC
j_gene: TRBJ1-2; v_gene: TRBV5-4; abundance: many; d_gene: TRBD1; CDR3aa: CASSLVRQGEGYTF; CDR3nt: TGTGCCAGCAGCTTGGTCCGACAGGGTGAAGGCTACACCTTC
j_gene: TRBJ2-2; v_gene: TRBV3-1; abundance: many; d_gene: NA; CDR3aa: CASSQWSGELFF; CDR3nt: TGTGCCAGCAGCCAATGGAGCGGGGAGCTGTTTTTT
j_gene: TRBJ2-3; v_gene: TRBV29-1; abundance: NA; d_gene: TRBD2; CDR3aa: CSVHPPGSGADTQYF; CDR3nt: TGCAGCGTACATCCTCCAGGGAGCGGGGCAGATACGCAGTATTTT
j_gene: TRBJ2-3; v_gene: TRBV7-8; abundance: NA; d_gene: NA; CDR3aa: CASSPGRSVTDTQYF; CDR3nt: TGTGCCAGCAGCCCGGGGAGATCGGTGACAGATACGCAGTATTTT
j_gene: TRBJ1-4; v_gene: TRBV29-1; abundance: many; d_gene: NA; CDR3aa: CSVAREDEKLFF; CDR3nt: TGCAGCGTCGCCCGTGAGGATGAAAAACTGTTTTTT
j_gene: TRBJ1-5; v_gene: TRBV7-2; abundance: NA; d_gene: NA; CDR3aa: CASSLQGIDQPQHF; CDR3nt: TGTGCCAGCAGCTTACAGGGGATTGATCAGCCCCAGCATTTT
j_gene: TRBJ2-1; v_gene: TRBV24-1; abundance: many; d_gene: NA; CDR3aa: CATSDTKRSKAYNEQFF; CDR3nt: TGTGCCACCAGTGATACCAAGCGGAGCAAAGCCTACAATGAGCAGTTCTTC
j_gene: TRBJ1-1; v_gene: TRBV25-1; abundance: NA; d_gene: TRBD1; CDR3aa: CASSVQGGNTEAFF; CDR3nt: TGTGCCAGCAGTGTCCAGGGGGGCAACACTGAAGCTTTCTTT
j_gene: TRBJ2-3; v_gene: TRBV18; abundance: NA; d_gene: NA; CDR3aa: CASSPIGAGITDTQYF; CDR3nt: TGTGCCAGCTCACCGATCGGGGCTGGAATCACAGATACGCAGTATTTT
j_gene: TRBJ2-7; v_gene: TRBV30; abundance: few; d_gene: NA; CDR3aa: CAWALGYEQYF; CDR3nt: TGTGCCTGGGCCTTGGGCTACGAGCAGTACTTC
j_gene: TRBJ1-5; v_gene: TRBV19; abundance: many; d_gene: TRBD1; CDR3aa: CASSPGQGQPQHF; CDR3nt: TGTGCCAGTAGTCCTGGACAGGGCCAGCCCCAGCATTTT
j_gene: TRBJ1-1; v_gene: TRBV25-1; abundance: many; d_gene: NA; CDR3aa: CASSEYDRRTEAFF; CDR3nt: TGTGCCAGCAGTGAATACGATAGGAGAACTGAAGCTTTCTTT
j_gene: TRBJ2-3; v_gene: TRBV28; abundance: NA; d_gene: NA; CDR3aa: CASSWRLGTDTQYF; CDR3nt: TGTGCCAGCAGTTGGCGACTTGGCACTGATACGCAGTATTTT
j_gene: TRBJ2-5; v_gene: TRBV5-1; abundance: many; d_gene: TRBD2; CDR3aa: CASSLTAREGPGETQYF; CDR3nt: TGCGCCAGCAGCTTGACGGCGCGGGAGGGCCCTGGGGAGACCCAGTACTTC
j_gene: TRBJ2-5; v_gene: TRBV19; abundance: few; d_gene: TRBD1; CDR3aa: CASRGQGRIGTQYF; CDR3nt: TGTGCCAGTCGTGGACAGGGAAGGATCGGGACCCAGTACTTC
j_gene: TRBJ1-2; v_gene: TRBV20-1; abundance: few; d_gene: NA; CDR3aa: CSAQRGASTEVGYTF; CDR3nt: TGCAGTGCGCAACGCGGCGCATCCACCGAGGTGGGCTACACCTTC
j_gene: TRBJ2-3; v_gene: TRBV5-6; abundance: NA; d_gene: TRBD2; CDR3aa: CASSFPRTSGSADTQYF; CDR3nt: TGTGCCAGCAGCTTCCCCCGGACTAGCGGGAGTGCAGATACGCAGTATTTT
j_gene: TRBJ2-7; v_gene: TRBV18; abundance: many; d_gene: NA; CDR3aa: CASSPARTGSYYEQYF; CDR3nt: TGTGCCAGCTCACCGGCGAGGACGGGTTCTTATTACGAGCAGTACTTC
j_gene: TRBJ2-1; v_gene: TRBV2; abundance: many; d_gene: TRBD2; CDR3aa: CASSDRLAGGNEQFF; CDR3nt: TGTGCCAGCAGTGACCGGCTAGCGGGAGGAAATGAGCAGTTCTTC
j_gene: TRBJ2-1; v_gene: TRBV5-4; abundance: many; d_gene: NA; CDR3aa: CASRYGAYNEQFF; CDR3nt: TGTGCCAGCAGGTATGGGGCCTACAATGAGCAGTTCTTC
j_gene: TRBJ2-6; v_gene: TRBV6-1; abundance: NA; d_gene: NA; CDR3aa: CANSEGSTGANVLTF; CDR3nt: TGTGCCAACAGTGAAGGGAGTACTGGGGCCAACGTCCTGACTTTC
j_gene: TRBJ1-4; v_gene: TRBV30; abundance: many; d_gene: NA; CDR3aa: CAWGTEKLFF; CDR3nt: TGTGCCTGGGGGACCGAAAAACTGTTTTTT
j_gene: TRBJ2-7; v_gene: TRBV12-3/TRBV12-4; abundance: few; d_gene: NA; CDR3aa: CASSLGGKVPEQYF; CDR3nt: TGTGCCAGCAGTTTAGGGGGGAAGGTCCCCGAGCAGTACTTC
j_gene: TRBJ2-4; v_gene: TRBV7-2; abundance: NA; d_gene: NA; CDR3aa: CASSSGHRDTQYF; CDR3nt: TGTGCCAGCAGCTCAGGCCACCGGGACACTCAGTACTTC
j_gene: TRBJ2-7; v_gene: TRBV5-5; abundance: NA; d_gene: NA; CDR3aa: CASSLVSTRVNTYEQYF; CDR3nt: TGTGCCAGCAGCTTAGTTAGTACGCGAGTTAATACCTACGAGCAGTACTTC
j_gene: TRBJ2-1; v_gene: TRBV11-2; abundance: NA; d_gene: TRBD2; CDR3aa: CASSLGLANNEQFF; CDR3nt: TGTGCCAGCAGCTTAGGACTAGCTAACAATGAGCAGTTCTTC
j_gene: TRBJ1-5; v_gene: TRBV25-1; abundance: many; d_gene: NA; CDR3aa: CASSYGGGQPQHF; CDR3nt: TGTGCCAGCTCCTATGGGGGGGGTCAGCCCCAGCATTTT
j_gene: TRBJ2-3; v_gene: TRBV29-1; abundance: many; d_gene: NA; CDR3aa: CSVTGGDTQYF; CDR3nt: TGCAGCGTAACAGGAGGAGATACGCAGTATTTT
j_gene: TRBJ2-3; v_gene: TRBV18; abundance: many; d_gene: TRBD2; CDR3aa: CASSPPVRGADTQYF; CDR3nt: TGTGCCAGCTCACCACCCGTCCGGGGGGCAGATACGCAGTATTTT
j_gene: TRBJ1-2; v_gene: TRBV28; abundance: many; d_gene: NA; CDR3aa: CASSSDLRGYTF; CDR3nt: TGTGCCAGCAGTTCAGATTTAAGAGGCTACACCTTC
j_gene: TRBJ2-5; v_gene: TRBV19; abundance: few; d_gene: NA; CDR3aa: CASSIRGAQETQYF; CDR3nt: TGTGCCAGTAGTATAAGGGGGGCCCAAGAGACCCAGTACTTC
j_gene: TRBJ2-4; v_gene: TRBV7-2; abundance: few; d_gene: NA; CDR3aa: CASSYWENIQYF; CDR3nt: TGTGCCAGCAGCTACTGGGAAAACATTCAGTACTTC
j_gene: TRBJ1-2; v_gene: TRBV7-8; abundance: few; d_gene: TRBD1; CDR3aa: CASSLGTGGGYTF; CDR3nt: TGTGCCAGCAGCTTAGGGACAGGGGGTGGCTACACCTTC
j_gene: TRBJ2-2; v_gene: TRBV20-1; abundance: NA; d_gene: TRBD2; CDR3aa: CSARDLAGVNTGELFF; CDR3nt: TGCAGTGCTAGAGATCTGGCGGGGGTGAACACCGGGGAGCTGTTTTTT
j_gene: TRBJ2-2; v_gene: TRBV7-7; abundance: few; d_gene: NA; CDR3aa: CASSPSGSWNTGELFF; CDR3nt: TGTGCCAGCAGCCCCTCCGGGAGCTGGAACACCGGGGAGCTGTTTTTT
j_gene: TRBJ2-5; v_gene: TRBV9; abundance: many; d_gene: NA; CDR3aa: CASSVGVGVVETQYF; CDR3nt: TGTGCCAGCAGCGTAGGGGTAGGGGTGGTGGAGACCCAGTACTTC
j_gene: TRBJ2-1; v_gene: TRBV6-2/TRBV6-3; abundance: NA; d_gene: NA; CDR3aa: CASTSSYNEQFF; CDR3nt: TGTGCCAGCACGAGCTCCTACAATGAGCAGTTCTTC
j_gene: TRBJ1-3; v_gene: TRBV7-2; abundance: few; d_gene: NA; CDR3aa: CASSLVVTFSGNTIYF; CDR3nt: TGTGCCAGCAGCTTAGTGGTTACATTTTCTGGAAACACCATATATTTT
j_gene: TRBJ2-3; v_gene: TRBV9; abundance: many; d_gene: NA; CDR3aa: CASSVGTDTQYF; CDR3nt: TGTGCCAGCAGCGTAGGAACAGATACGCAGTATTTT
j_gene: TRBJ2-3; v_gene: TRBV3-1; abundance: NA; d_gene: NA; CDR3aa: CASSQDPFSRRVSTDTQYF; CDR3nt: TGTGCCAGCAGCCAAGATCCCTTTTCCCGACGGGTTAGCACAGATACGCAGTATTTT
j_gene: TRBJ2-1; v_gene: TRBV6-2/TRBV6-3; abundance: NA; d_gene: NA; CDR3aa: CASSHIRLVHGGNEQFF; CDR3nt: TGTGCCAGCAGTCACATAAGACTAGTACACGGAGGCAATGAGCAGTTCTTC